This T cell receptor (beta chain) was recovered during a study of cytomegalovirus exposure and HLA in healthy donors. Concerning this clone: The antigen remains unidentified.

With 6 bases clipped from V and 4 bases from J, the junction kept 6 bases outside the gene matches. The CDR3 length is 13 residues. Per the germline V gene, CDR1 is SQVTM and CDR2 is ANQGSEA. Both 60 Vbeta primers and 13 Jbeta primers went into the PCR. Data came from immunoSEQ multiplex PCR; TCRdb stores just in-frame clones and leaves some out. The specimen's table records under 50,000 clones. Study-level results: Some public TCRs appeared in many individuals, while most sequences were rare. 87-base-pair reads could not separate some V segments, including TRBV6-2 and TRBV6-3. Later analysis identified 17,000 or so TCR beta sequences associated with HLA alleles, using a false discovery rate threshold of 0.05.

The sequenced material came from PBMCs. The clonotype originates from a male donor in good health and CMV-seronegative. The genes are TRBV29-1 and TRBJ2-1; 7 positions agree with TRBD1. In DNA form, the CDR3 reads TGCAGCGTGGGGACAGTTCCGTACAATGAGCAGTTCTTC. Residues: CSVGTVPYNEQFF.